This TCR beta chain was recovered during a study of sequential checkpoint blockade in melanoma. This CDR3 spans 14 amino acids. Trimming shortened V by 3 bases and J by 7 bases, and 15 bases separated the two germline ends. The germline V gene has CDR1 MRHNA and CDR2 SNTAGT. Profiled with immunoSEQ multiplex PCR; TCRdb holds only in-frame clones, not every one. The profile covers approximately 21,000 clones, with roughly 82% appearing a single time and roughly 12% taken by the ten largest. Described treatment: randomized to nivolumab then ipilimumab (arm A) or the reverse (arm B). DNA-damaging chemotherapy had not been given to any patient beforehand.

Sequenced here: CD8+ T cells sorted from blood (inferred from file names), sampled from a patient given nivolumab and ipilimumab in sequence. V and J are TRBV6-4 and TRBJ1-2, with a tentative D call TRBD1 (5 bases). The receptor was isolated from a human donor with melanoma. CDR3 in amino acids: CASSEGRGLSGYTF. The CDR3 bases are TGTGCCAGCAGTGAAGGACGGGGACTGAGTGGCTACACCTTC.